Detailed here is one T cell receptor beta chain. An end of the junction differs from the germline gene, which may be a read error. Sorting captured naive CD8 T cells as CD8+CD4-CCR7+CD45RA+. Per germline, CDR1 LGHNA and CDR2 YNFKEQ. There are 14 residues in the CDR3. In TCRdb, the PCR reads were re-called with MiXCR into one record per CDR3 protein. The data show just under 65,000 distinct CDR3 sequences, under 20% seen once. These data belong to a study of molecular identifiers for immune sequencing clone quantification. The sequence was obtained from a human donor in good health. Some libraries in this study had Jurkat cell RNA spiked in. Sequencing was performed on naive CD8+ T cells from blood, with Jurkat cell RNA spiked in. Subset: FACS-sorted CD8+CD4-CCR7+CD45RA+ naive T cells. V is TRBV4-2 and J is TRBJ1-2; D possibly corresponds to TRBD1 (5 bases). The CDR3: CASSQGPLGYGSTF. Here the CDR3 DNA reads TGTGCCAGCAGCCAGGGACCCCTAGGCTATGGCTCCACCTTC.